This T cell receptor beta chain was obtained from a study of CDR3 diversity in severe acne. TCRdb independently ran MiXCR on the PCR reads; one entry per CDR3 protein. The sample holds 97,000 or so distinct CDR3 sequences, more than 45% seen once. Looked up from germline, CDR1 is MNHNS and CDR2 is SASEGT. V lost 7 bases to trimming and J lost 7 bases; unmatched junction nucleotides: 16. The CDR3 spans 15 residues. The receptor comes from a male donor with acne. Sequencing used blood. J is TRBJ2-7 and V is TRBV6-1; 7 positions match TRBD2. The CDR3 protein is CASTDAPAGTGEQYF. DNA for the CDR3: TGTGCCAGCACCGACGCTCCAGCGGGAACGGGGGAGCAGTACTTC.